This TCR beta chain was observed in a study of T cells in localized non-small cell lung cancer. The study's findings and limits: Turning up in adjacent lung were a median around 58 of the top 100 tumor clones.

As regards this clone: What it binds is not known.

This CDR3 has 15 residues. The assay was immunoSEQ multiplex PCR, and TCRdb's table has in-frame clones only and misses some. This sample has over 45,000 clones; around nine tenths occur once, and the top ten carry 22%. J is TRBJ1-5 and V is TRBV21-1; the D call of TRBD1 is as the table states it, not checked on the DNA. TRBV21-1 constitutes a pseudogene. The sample was peripheral blood, taken before any cancer treatment. This TCR derives from a man aged 40 to 69 with stage I squamous cell lung carcinoma. CDR3 sequence: CASVDRGEGNQPQHF. CDR3 in DNA: TGTGCCAGCGTCGACAGGGGAGAGGGCAATCAGCCCCAGCATTTT.